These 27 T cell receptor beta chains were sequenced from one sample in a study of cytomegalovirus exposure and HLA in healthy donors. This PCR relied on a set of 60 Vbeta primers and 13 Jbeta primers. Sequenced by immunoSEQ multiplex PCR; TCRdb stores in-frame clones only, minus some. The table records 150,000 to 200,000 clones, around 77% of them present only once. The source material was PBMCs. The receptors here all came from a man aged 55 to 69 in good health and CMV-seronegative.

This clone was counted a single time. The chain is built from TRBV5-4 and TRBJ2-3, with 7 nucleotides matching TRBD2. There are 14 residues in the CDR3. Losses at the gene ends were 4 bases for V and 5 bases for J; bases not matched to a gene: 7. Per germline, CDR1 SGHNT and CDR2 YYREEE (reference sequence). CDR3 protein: CASSIGRGGDTQYF. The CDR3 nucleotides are TGTGCCAGCAGCATTGGGAGGGGTGGAGATACGCAGTATTTT.

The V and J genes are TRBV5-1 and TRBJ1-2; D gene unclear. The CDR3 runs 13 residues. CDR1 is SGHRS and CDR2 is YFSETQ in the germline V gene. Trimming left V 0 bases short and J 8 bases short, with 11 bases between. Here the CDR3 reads CASSLVTAGGYTF. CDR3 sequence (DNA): TGCGCCAGCAGCTTGGTCACAGCTGGGGGCTACACCTTC.

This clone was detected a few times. In DNA form, the CDR3 reads TGCGCCAGCAGCTTAGGGCCCACTCGGGGTCAGCCCCAGCATTTT. Translated, it gives CASSLGPTRGQPQHF. The chain employs TRBV5-1 and TRBJ1-5; D is uncertain. The CDR3 is made up of 15 amino acids. The germline CDR1 and CDR2 sequences are SGHRS and YFSETQ. Trimming shortened V by 2 bases and J by 6 bases, and 15 bases separated the two germline ends.

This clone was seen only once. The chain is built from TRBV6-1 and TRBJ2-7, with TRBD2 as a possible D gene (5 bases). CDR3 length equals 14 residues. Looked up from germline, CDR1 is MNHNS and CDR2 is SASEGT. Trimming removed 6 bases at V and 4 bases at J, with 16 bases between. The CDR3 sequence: CASRRVVSGYEQYF. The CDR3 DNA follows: TGTGCCAGCAGGCGCGTCGTTTCGGGGTACGAGCAGTACTTC.

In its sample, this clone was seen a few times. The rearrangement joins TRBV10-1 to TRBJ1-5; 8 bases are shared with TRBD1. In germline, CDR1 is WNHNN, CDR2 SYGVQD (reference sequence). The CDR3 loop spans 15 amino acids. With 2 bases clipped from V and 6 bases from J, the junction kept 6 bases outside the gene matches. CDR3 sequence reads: CASSEGRQGRQPQHF. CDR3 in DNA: TGCGCCAGCAGTGAGGGTCGACAGGGGCGTCAGCCCCAGCATTTT.

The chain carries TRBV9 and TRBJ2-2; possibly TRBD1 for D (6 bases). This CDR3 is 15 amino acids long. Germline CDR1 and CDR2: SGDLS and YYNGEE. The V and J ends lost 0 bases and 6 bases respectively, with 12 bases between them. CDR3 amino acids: CASSVGYRESGELFF. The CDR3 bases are TGTGCCAGCAGCGTAGGGTACAGGGAATCCGGGGAGCTGTTTTTT.

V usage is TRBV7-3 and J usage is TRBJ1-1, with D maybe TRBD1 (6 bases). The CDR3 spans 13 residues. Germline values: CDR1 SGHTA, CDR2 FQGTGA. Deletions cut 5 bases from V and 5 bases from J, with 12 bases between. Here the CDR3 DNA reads TGTGCCAGCAGCATATCAGGGGTAACTGAAGCTTTCTTT. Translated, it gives CASSISGVTEAFF.

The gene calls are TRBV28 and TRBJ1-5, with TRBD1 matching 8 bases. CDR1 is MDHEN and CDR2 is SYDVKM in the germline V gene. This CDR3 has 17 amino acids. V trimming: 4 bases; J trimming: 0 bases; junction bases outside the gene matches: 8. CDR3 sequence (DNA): TGTGCCAGCAGTTCCCTTGACAGGGGATATAGCAATCAGCCCCAGCATTTT. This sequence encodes CASSSLDRGYSNQPQHF.

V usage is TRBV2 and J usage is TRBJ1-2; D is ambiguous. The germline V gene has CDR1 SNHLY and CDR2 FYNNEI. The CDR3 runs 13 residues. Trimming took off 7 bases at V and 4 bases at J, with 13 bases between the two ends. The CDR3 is CASKKEQTYGYTF. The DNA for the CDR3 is TGTGCCAGCAAAAAAGAACAGACCTATGGCTACACCTTC.

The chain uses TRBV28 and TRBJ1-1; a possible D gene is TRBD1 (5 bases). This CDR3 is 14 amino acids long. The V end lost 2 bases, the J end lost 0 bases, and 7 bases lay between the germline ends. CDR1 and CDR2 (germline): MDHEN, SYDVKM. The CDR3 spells CASSLRGMNTEAFF. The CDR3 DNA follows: TGTGCCAGCAGTTTAAGGGGTATGAACACTGAAGCTTTCTTT.

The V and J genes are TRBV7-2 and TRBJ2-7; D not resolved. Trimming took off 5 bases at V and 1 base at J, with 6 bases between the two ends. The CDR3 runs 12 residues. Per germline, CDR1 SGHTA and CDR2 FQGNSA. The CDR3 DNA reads TGTGCCAGCAGCGGCCTTTCCTACGAGCAGTACTTC. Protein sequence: CASSGLSYEQYF. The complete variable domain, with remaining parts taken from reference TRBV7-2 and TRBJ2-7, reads GAGVSQSPSNKVTEKGKDVELRCDPISGHTALYWYRQSLGQGLEFLIYFQGNSAPDKSGLPSDRFSAERTGGSVSTLTIQRTQQEDSAVYLCASSGLSYEQYFGPGTRLTVT.

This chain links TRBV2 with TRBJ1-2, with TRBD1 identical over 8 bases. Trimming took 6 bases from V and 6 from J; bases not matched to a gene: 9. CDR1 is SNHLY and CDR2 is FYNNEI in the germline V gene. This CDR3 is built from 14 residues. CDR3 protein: CASSPTGTGDGYTF. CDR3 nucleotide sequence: TGTGCCAGCAGCCCGACAGGGACAGGAGATGGCTACACCTTC. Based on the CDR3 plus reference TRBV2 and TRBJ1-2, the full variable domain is EPEVTQTPSHQVTQMGQEVILRCVPISNHLYFYWYRQILGQKVEFLVSFYNNEISEKSEIFDDQFSVERPDGSNFTLKIRSTKLEDSAMYFCASSPTGTGDGYTFGSGTRLTVV.

CDR3 nucleotides: TGCGCCAGCACCTCTAGCGGGGGCCTCCCTTACGAGCAGTACTTC. Its translation is CASTSSGGLPYEQYF. The genes are TRBV10-2 and TRBJ2-7; 10 bases are a match to TRBD2. Germline CDR1 and CDR2: WSHSY and SAAADI. The CDR3 extends over 15 amino acids. With 7 bases clipped from V and 4 bases from J, the junction kept 10 bases outside the gene matches.

The CDR3 loop reads CAITRDGRGTDTQYF. The CDR3, as DNA: TGTGCCATCACTCGTGACGGGAGGGGCACAGATACGCAGTATTTT. V is TRBV10-3 and J is TRBJ2-3, with 8 nucleotides matching TRBD2. Losses at the gene ends were 7 bases for V and 1 base for J; bases not matched to a gene: 7. Per the germline V gene, CDR1 is ENHRY and CDR2 is SYGVKD. This CDR3 has 15 amino acids.

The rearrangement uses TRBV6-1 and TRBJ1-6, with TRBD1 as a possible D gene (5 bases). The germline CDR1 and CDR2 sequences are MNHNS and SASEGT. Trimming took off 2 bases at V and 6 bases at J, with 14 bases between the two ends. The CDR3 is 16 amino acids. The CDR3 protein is CASSENSGFGNSPLHF. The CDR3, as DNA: TGTGCCAGCAGTGAAAATTCAGGGTTCGGTAATTCACCCCTCCACTTT.

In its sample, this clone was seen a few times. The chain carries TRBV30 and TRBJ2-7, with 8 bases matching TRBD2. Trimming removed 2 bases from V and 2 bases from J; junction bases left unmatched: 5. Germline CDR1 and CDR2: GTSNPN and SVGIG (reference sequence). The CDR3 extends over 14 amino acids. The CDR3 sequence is CAWSLSGGAYEQYF. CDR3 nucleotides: TGTGCCTGGAGTCTTTCGGGGGGGGCCTACGAGCAGTACTTC. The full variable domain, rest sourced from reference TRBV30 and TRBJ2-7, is SQTIHQWPATLVQPVGSPLSLECTVEGTSNPNLYWYRQAAGRGLQLLFYSVGIGQISSEVPQNLSASRPQDRQFILSSKKLLLSDSGFYLCAWSLSGGAYEQYFGPGTRLTVT.

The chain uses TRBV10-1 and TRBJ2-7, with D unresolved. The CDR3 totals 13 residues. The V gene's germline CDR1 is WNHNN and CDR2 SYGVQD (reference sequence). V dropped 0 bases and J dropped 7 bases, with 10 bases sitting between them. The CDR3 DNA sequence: TGCGCCAGCAGTGAGTCAATCGTGCGGGAGCAGTACTTC. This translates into CASSESIVREQYF.

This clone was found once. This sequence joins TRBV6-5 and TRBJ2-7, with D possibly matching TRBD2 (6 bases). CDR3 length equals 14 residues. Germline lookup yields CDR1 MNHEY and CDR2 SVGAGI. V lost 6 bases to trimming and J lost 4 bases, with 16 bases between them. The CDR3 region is CASSLALARYEQYF. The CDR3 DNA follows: TGTGCCAGCAGCCTCGCTCTAGCGAGGTACGAGCAGTACTTC.

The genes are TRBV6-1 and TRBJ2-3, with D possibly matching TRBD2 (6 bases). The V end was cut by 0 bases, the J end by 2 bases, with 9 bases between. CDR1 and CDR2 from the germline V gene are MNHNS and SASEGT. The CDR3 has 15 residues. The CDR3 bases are TGTGCCAGCAGTGAAGCGGCGGGGTACACAGATACGCAGTATTTT. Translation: CASSEAAGYTDTQYF.

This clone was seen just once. Here the CDR3 reads CASSLDGGGYGYTF. Here the CDR3 DNA reads TGCGCCAGCAGCTTGGATGGGGGCGGCTATGGCTACACCTTC. The V call is TRBV5-1, the J call TRBJ1-2, with a weak D call TRBD1 (6 bases). The germline V and J ends were trimmed by 0 bases and 4 bases, with 10 bases remaining between them. This CDR3 region has 14 residues. Germline V gives CDR1 SGHRS, CDR2 YFSETQ.

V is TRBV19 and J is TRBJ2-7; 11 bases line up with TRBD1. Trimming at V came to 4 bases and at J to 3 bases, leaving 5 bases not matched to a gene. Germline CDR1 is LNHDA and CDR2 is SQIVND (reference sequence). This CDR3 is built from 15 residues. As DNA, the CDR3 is TGTGCCAGTAGTACCGGACAGGGGGCCGGCTACGAGCAGTACTTC. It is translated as CASSTGQGAGYEQYF.

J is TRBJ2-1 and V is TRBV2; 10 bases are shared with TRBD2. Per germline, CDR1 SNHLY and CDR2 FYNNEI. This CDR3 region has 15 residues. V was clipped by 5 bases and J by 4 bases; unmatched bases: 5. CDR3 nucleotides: TGTGCCAGCAGTCGGACTAGCGGACCTTACAATGAGCAGTTCTTC. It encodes CASSRTSGPYNEQFF. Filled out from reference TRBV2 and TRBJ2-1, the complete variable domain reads EPEVTQTPSHQVTQMGQEVILRCVPISNHLYFYWYRQILGQKVEFLVSFYNNEISEKSEIFDDQFSVERPDGSNFTLKIRSTKLEDSAMYFCASSRTSGPYNEQFFGPGTRLTVL.

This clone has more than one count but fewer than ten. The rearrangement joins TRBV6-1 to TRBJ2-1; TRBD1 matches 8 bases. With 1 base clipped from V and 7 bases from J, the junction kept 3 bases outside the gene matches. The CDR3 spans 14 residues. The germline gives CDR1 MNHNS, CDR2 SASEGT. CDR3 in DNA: TGTGCCAGCAGTGAAGACAGGGGGTGGAATGAGCAGTTCTTC. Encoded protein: CASSEDRGWNEQFF.

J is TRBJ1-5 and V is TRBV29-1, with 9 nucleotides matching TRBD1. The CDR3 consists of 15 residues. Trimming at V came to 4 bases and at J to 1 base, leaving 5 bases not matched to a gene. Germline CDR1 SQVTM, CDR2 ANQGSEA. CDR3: CSVGTGVGSNQPQHF. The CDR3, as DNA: TGCAGCGTTGGGACAGGGGTAGGAAGCAATCAGCCCCAGCATTTT. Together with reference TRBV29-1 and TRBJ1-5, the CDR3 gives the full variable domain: SAVISQKPSRDICQRGTSLTIQCQVDSQVTMMFWYRQQPGQSLTLIATANQGSEATYESGFVIDKFPISRPNLTFSTLTVSNMSPEDSSIYLCSVGTGVGSNQPQHFGDGTRLSIL.

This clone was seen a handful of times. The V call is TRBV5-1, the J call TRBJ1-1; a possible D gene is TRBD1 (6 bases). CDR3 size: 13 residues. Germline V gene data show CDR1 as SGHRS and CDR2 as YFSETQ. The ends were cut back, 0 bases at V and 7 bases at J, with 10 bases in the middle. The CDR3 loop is CASSLDRTVEAFF. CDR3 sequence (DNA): TGCGCCAGCAGCTTGGATAGGACAGTTGAAGCTTTCTTT.

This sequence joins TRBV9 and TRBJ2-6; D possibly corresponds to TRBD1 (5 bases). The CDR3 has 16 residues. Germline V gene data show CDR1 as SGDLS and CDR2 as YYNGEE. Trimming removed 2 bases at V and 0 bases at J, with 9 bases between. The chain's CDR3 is CASSVTQGSGANVLTF. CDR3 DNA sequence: TGTGCCAGCAGCGTCACGCAGGGCTCTGGGGCCAACGTCCTGACTTTC.

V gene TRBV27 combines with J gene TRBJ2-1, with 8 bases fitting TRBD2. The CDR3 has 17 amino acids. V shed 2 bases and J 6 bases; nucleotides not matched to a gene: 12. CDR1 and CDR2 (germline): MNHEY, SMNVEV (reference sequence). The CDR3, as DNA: TGTGCCAGCAGTTTAAGGCGGGGGGCCCCCTGGGGCAATGAGCAGTTCTTC. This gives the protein CASSLRRGAPWGNEQFF.